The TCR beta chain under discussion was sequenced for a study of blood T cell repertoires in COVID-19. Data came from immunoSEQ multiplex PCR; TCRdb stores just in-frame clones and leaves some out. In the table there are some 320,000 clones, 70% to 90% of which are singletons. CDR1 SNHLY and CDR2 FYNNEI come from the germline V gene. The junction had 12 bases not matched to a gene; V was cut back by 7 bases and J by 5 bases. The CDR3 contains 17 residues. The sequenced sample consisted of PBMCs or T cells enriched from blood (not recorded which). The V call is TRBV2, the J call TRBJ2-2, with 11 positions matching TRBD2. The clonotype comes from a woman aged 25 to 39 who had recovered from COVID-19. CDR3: CASNHQTSGAETGELFF. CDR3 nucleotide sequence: TGTGCCAGCAACCATCAGACTAGCGGGGCGGAGACCGGGGAGCTGTTTTTT.